The rows below give T cell receptor beta chains drawn from one sample of a study of T cell changes during pregnancy in multiple sclerosis. TCRdb's copy holds only in-frame clones and misses some; the assay was immunoSEQ multiplex PCR. The sample lists more than 55,000 clones, 94% occurring once. The sample in question was CD8+ T cells from peripheral blood mononuclear cells, obtained in the third trimester of pregnancy. These receptors were collected from a female donor with multiple sclerosis, enrolled in a pregnancy study. Both conserved end residues are trimmed from each CDR3. Fields, in order: J gene, V gene, clone size, CDR3 length, CDR3 protein. Expanded clones are given a class, and other clones once, few, many or no size at all.

TRBJ2-7 TRBV28 few 12 ASTVTGGTYEQY
TRBJ1-6 TRBV6-5 NA 13 ASGVSGQGNSPLH
TRBJ1-5 TRBV28 NA 13 ASRGDLFWNQPQH
TRBJ2-5 TRBV27 NA 13 ASSLWGGPGETQY
TRBJ2-1 TRBV27 NA 11 ASSSTSYNEQF
TRBJ2-5 TRBV19 NA 13 ASSEPGLDLETQY
TRBJ2-7 TRBV7-2 NA 11 ASSQRQGYEQY
TRBJ2-3 TRBV5-6 NA 11 ASSNSGGDTQY
TRBJ2-1 TRBV10-1 NA 16 ASSREAPVPGAYNEQF
TRBJ1-1 TRBV7-8 NA 14 ASSHFGQGMNTEAF
TRBJ2-3 TRBV30 NA 14 AWSVIRELYTDTQY
TRBJ2-7 TRBV28 NA 13 ASSPALTGSYEQY
TRBJ2-5 TRBV13 NA 16 ATSPGLETWGQQETQY
TRBJ1-2 TRBV10-3 NA 11 AISETGIYGYT
TRBJ2-2 TRBV5-1 NA 13 ASSAGEGTNGELF
TRBJ2-5 TRBV13 NA 14 ASSSLAALASNAQY
TRBJ2-7 TRBV27 NA 11 ASSMTSWYEQY
TRBJ1-5 TRBV4-1 NA 11 ASSHASGQPQH
TRBJ2-5 TRBV11-2 NA 14 ASSSRMEPPRETQY
TRBJ2-1 TRBV27 NA 13 ASSFGLAGADEQF
TRBJ2-7 TRBV4-2 NA 12 ASSLDRDSYEQY
TRBJ1-1 TRBV5-4 few 11 ASSLGHNTEAF
TRBJ1-2 TRBV29-1 NA 11 SVPGQGAYGYT
TRBJ2-7 TRBV13 NA 14 ASSQRLAGVLGEQY
TRBJ1-1 TRBV9 NA 13 ASSVGPSGGAGAF
TRBJ2-1 TRBV15 NA 15 ATSRDRGAGGGYEQF
TRBJ2-7 TRBV27 NA 13 ASSLRGLGLYEQY
TRBJ2-7 TRBV6-5 NA 11 ASSYSNGVEQY
TRBJ2-1 TRBV7-2 NA 14 AIAVPGLYSYNEQF
TRBJ2-3 TRBV5-1 NA 12 ASSTTSGKDTQY
TRBJ1-4 TRBV7-9 NA 14 ASSPRQGRANEKLF
TRBJ2-3 TRBV27 NA 13 ASSFVAASTDTQY
TRBJ1-3 TRBV6-1 NA 13 ASSERGGPGNTIY
TRBJ1-2 TRBV19 NA 11 ASTAGRLYGYT
TRBJ2-2 TRBV27 NA 10 ASSPLGGELF
TRBJ2-2 TRBV4-3 NA 17 ASSHPRSSGTPNTGELF
TRBJ1-4 TRBV4-1 once 13 ASSQTGQGAEKLF
TRBJ2-1 TRBV19 NA 15 ASSIGGGREWDNEQF
TRBJ1-1 TRBV5-1 NA 11 ASAPDIPTEAF
TRBJ2-7 TRBV5-6 once 14 ASSRLGGEGRYEQY
TRBJ1-2 TRBV27 once 12 ASSLLAGYNGYT
TRBJ2-2 TRBV2 NA 13 ASSDPRVNTGELF
TRBJ2-7 TRBV4-1 NA 13 ASSPQGYGANEQY
TRBJ2-3 TRBV4-2 NA 15 ASSQDLAGFITDTQY
TRBJ1-3 TRBV10-2 NA 13 ASSLGLASGNTIY
TRBJ1-4 TRBV2 NA 13 ARRSNSSANEKLF
TRBJ2-2 TRBV6-6 NA 11 ASRELNTGELF
TRBJ2-3 TRBV4-2 NA 17 ASSPTYAVVSGWWDTQY
NA TRBV27 NA 11 ASSTGLLYEQY
TRBJ1-3 TRBV5-5 NA 14 ASSLEQGAAGNTIY